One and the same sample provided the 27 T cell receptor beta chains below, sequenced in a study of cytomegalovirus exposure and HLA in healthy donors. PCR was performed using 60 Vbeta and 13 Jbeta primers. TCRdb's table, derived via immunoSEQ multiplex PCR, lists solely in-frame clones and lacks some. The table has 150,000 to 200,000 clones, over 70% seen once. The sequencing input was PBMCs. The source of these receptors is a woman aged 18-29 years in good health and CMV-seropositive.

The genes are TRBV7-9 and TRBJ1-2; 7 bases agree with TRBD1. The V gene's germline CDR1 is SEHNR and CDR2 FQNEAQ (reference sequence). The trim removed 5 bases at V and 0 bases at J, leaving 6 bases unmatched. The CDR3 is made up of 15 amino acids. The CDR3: CASSTRDRPNYGYTF. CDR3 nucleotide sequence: TGTGCCAGCAGCACCCGGGACAGACCTAACTATGGCTACACCTTC.

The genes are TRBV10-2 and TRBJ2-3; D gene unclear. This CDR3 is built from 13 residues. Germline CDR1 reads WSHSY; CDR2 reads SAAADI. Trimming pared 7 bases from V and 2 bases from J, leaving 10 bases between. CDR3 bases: TGCGCCAGCAAACGCGAATACACAGATACGCAGTATTTT. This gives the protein CASKREYTDTQYF.

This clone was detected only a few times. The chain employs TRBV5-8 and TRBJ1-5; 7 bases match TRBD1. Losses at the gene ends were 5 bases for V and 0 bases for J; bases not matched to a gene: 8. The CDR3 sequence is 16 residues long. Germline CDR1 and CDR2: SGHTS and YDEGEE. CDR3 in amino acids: CASSPTGEPSNQPQHF. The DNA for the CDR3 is TGTGCCAGCAGTCCTACAGGGGAACCTAGCAATCAGCCCCAGCATTTT.

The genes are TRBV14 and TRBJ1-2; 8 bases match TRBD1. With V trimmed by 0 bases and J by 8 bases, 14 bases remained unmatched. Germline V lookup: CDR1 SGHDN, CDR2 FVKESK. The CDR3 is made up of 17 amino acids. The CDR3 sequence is CASSQDRRQGAWRGYTF. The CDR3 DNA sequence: TGTGCCAGCAGCCAAGATAGGAGGCAGGGGGCATGGCGGGGCTACACCTTC.

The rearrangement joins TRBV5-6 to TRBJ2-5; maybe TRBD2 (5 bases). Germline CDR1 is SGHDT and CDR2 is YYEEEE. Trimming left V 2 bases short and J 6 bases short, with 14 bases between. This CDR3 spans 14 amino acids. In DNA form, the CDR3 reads TGTGCCAGCAGCTTCGGGAAGGGCCTGCAGACCCAGTACTTC. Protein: CASSFGKGLQTQYF.

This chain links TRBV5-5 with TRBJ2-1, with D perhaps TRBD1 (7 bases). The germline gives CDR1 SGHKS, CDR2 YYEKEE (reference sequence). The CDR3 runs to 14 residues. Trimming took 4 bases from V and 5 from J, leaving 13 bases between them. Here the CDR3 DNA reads TGTGCCAGCAGCACGGGGGACAGCCACAATGAGCAGTTCTTC. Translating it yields CASSTGDSHNEQFF.

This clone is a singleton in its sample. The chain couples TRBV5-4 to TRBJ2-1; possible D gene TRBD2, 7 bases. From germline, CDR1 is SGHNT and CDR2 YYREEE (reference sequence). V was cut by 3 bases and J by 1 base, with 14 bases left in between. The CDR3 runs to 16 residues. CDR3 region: CASSSGGGGSYNEQFF. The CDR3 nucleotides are TGTGCCAGCAGCTCCGGAGGGGGGGGGTCCTACAATGAGCAGTTCTTC.

CDR3 loop: CASSRGTDTQYF. The CDR3 DNA is TGTGCCAGCAGTAGGGGAACAGATACGCAGTATTTT. The chain is built from TRBV27 and TRBJ2-3, with D perhaps TRBD1 (5 bases). V was trimmed by 5 bases and J by 3 bases, leaving 6 bases between them. Germline assignment: CDR1 MNHEY and CDR2 SMNVEV (reference sequence). CDR3 length: 12 amino acids.

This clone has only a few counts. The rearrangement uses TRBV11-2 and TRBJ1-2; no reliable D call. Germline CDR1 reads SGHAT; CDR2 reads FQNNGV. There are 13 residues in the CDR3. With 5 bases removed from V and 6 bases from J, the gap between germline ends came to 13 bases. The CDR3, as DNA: TGTGCCAGCAGCATCGGAGGGAGCAATGGCTACACCTTC. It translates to CASSIGGSNGYTF.

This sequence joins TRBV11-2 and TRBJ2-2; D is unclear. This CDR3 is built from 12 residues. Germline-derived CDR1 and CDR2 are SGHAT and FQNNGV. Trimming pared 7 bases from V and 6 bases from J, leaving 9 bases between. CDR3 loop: CASTRTPGELFF. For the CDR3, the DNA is TGTGCCAGCACTAGAACACCCGGGGAGCTGTTTTTT.

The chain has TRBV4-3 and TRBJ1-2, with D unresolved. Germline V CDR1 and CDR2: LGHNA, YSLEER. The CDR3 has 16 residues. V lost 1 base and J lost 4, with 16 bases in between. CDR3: CASSQGRSEAIYGYTF. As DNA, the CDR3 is TGCGCCAGCAGCCAAGGTAGATCCGAAGCCATCTATGGCTACACCTTC.

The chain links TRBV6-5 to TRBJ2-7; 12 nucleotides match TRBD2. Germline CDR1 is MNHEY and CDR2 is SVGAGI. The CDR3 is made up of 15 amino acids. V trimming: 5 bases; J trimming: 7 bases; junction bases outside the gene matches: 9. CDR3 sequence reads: CASSPGRLAGAEQYF. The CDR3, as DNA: TGTGCCAGCAGTCCCGGGAGACTAGCGGGGGCTGAGCAGTACTTC.

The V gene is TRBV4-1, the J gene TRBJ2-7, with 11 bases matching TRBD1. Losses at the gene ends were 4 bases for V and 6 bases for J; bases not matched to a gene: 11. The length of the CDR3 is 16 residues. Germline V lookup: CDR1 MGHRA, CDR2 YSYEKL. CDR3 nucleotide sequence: TGCGCCAGCAGCCCGATCGGCGGGACAGGGGGAATCGAGCAGTACTTC. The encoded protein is CASSPIGGTGGIEQYF.

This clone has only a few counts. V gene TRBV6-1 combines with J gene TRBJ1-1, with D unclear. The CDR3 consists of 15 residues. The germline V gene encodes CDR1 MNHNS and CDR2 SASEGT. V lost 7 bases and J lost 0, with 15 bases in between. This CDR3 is CASTHEGRMNTEAFF. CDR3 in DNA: TGTGCCAGCACCCATGAGGGAAGGATGAACACTGAAGCTTTCTTT.

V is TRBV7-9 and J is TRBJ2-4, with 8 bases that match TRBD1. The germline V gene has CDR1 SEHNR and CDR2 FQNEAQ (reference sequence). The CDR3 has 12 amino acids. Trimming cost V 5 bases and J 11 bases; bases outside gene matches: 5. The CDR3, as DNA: TGTGCCAGCAGCCCCCAGGGACAGGTTCAGTACTTC. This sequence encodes CASSPQGQVQYF.

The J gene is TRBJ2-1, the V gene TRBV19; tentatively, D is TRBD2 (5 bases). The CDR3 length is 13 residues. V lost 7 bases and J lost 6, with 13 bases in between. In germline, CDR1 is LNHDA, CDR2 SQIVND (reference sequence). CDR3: CASTSRTGNEQFF. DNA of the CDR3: TGTGCCAGTACCTCAAGGACTGGCAATGAGCAGTTCTTC.

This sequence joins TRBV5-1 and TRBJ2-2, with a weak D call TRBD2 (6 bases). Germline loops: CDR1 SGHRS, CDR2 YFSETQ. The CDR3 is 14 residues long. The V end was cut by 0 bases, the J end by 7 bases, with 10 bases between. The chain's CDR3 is CASSLGEAGGELFF. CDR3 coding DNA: TGCGCCAGCAGCTTGGGGGAGGCTGGCGGGGAGCTGTTTTTT.

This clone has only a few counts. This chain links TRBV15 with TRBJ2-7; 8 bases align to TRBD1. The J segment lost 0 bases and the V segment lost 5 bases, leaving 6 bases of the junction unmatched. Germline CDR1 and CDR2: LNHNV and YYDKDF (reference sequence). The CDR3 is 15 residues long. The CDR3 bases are TGTGCCACCAGCGCAGGACAGGGAGACTCCTACGAGCAGTACTTC. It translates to CATSAGQGDSYEQYF.

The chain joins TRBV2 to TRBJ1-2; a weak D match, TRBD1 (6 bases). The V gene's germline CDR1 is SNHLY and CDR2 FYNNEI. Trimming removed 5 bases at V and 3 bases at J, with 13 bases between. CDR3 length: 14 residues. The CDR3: CASSIRQADYGYTF. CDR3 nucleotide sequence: TGTGCCAGCAGTATTCGACAGGCAGACTATGGCTACACCTTC. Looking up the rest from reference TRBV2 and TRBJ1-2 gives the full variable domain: EPEVTQTPSHQVTQMGQEVILRCVPISNHLYFYWYRQILGQKVEFLVSFYNNEISEKSEIFDDQFSVERPDGSNFTLKIRSTKLEDSAMYFCASSIRQADYGYTFGSGTRLTVV.

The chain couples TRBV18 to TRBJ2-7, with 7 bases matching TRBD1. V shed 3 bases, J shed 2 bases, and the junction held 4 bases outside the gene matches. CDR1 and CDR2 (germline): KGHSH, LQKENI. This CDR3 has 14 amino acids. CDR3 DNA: TGTGCCAGCTCACCTCCGACAGGGACCTACGAGCAGTACTTC. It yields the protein CASSPPTGTYEQYF.

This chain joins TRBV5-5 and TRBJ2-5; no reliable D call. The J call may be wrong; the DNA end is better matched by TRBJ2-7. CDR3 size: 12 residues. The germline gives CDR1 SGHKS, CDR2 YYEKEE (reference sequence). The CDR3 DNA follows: TGTGCCAGCAGCTTGGAGCCTTACGAGCAGTACTTC. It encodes CASSLEPYEQYF.

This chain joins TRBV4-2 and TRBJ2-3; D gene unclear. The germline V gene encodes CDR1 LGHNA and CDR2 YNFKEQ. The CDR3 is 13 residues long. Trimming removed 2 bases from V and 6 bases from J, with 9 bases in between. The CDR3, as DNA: TGTGCCAGCAGCCAATTATTACGGGATACGCAGTATTTT. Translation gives CASSQLLRDTQYF.

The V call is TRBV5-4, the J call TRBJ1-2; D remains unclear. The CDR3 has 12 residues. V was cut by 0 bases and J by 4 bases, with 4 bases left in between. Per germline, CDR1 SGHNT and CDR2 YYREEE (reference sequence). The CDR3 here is CASSLVGYGYTF. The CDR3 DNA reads TGTGCCAGCAGCTTGGTCGGCTATGGCTACACCTTC.

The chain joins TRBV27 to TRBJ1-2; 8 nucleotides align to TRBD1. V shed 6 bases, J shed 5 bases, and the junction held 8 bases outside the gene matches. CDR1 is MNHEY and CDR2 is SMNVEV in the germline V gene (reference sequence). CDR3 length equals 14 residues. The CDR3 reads CASSLTGVGYGYTF. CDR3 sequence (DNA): TGTGCCAGCAGCTTGACAGGGGTCGGGTATGGCTACACCTTC.

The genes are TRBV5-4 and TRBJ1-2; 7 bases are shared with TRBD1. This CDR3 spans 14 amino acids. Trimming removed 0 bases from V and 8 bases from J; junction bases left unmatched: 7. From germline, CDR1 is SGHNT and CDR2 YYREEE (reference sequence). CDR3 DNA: TGTGCCAGCAGCTTGGGCGGACAGGCGTACGGCTACACCTTC. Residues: CASSLGGQAYGYTF.

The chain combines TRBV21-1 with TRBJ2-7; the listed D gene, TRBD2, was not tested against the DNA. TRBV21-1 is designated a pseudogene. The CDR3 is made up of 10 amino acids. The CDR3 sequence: CASTYYEQYV. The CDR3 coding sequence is TGTGCCAGCACCTACTACGAGCAGTACGTC.

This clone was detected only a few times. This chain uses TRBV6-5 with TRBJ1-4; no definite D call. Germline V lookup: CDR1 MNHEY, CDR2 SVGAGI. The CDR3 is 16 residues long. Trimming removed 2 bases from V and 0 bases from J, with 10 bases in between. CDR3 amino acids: CASSYRGPPTNEKLFF. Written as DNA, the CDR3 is TGTGCCAGCAGTTACCGGGGTCCCCCAACTAATGAAAAACTGTTTTTT.